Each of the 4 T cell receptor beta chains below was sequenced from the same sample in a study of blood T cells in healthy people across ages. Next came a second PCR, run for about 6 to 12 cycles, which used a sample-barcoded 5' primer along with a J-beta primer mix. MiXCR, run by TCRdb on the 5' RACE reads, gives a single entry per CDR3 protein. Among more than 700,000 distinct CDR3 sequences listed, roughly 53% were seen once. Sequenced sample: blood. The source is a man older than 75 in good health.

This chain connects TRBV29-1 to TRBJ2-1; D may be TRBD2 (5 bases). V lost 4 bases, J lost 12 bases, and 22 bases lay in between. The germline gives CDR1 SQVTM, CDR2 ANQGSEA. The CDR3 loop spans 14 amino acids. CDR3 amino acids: CSVARDWRYSGQFF. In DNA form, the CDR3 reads TGCAGCGTTGCTAGGGATTGGAGGTACTCTGGGCAGTTCTTC.

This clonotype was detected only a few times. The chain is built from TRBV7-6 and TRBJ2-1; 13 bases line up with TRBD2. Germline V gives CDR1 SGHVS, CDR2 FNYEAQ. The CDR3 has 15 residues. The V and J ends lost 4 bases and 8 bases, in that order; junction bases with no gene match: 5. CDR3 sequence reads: CASSSGTSGVHEQFF. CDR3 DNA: TGTGCCAGCAGCTCCGGGACTAGCGGGGTCCATGAGCAGTTCTTC. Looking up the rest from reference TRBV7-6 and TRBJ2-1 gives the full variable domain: GAGVSQSPRYKVTKRGQDVALRCDPISGHVSLYWYRQALGQGPEFLTYFNYEAQQDKSGLPNDRFSAERPEGSISTLTIQRTEQRDSAMYRCASSSGTSGVHEQFFGPGTRLTVL.

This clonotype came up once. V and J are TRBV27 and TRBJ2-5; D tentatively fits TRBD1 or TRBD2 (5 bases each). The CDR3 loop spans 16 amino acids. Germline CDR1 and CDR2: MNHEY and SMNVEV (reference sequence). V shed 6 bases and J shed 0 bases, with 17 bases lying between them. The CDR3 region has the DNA TGTGCCAGCAGCCGGGGTGAGGGGCGGTACCAAGAGACCCAGTACTTC. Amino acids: CASSRGEGRYQETQYF.

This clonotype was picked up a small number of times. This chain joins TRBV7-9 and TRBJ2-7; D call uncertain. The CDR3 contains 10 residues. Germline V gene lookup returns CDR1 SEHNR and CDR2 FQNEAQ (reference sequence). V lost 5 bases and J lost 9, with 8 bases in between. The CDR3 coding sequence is TGTGCCAGCAGCGTCGAGCGGCAGTACTTC. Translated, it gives CASSVERQYF.